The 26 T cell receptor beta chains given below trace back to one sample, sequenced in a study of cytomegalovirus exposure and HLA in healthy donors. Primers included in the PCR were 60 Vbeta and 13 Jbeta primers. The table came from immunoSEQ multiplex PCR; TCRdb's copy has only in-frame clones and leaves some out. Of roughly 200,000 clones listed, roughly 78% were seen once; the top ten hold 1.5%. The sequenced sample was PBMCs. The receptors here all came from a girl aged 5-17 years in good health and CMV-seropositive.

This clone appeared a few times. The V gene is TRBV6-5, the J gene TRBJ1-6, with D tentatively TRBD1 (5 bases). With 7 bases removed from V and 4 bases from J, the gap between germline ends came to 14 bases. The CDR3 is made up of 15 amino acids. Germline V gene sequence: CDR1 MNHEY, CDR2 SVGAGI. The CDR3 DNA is TGTGCCAGCAAGGAGGCGGGACGGTATAATTCACCCCTCCACTTT. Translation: CASKEAGRYNSPLHF.

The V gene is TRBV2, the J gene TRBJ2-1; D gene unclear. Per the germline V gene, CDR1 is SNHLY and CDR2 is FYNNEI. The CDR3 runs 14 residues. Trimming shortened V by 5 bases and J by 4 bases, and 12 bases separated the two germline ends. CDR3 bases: TGTGCCAGCAGTTCCCAGACTGTATACAATGAGCAGTTCTTC. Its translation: CASSSQTVYNEQFF.

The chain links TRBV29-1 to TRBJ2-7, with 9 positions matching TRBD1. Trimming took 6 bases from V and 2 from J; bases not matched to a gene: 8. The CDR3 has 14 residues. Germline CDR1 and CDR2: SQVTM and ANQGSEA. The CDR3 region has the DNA TGCAGCGTCCTCGGACAGGGGTTCCCCTACGAGCAGTACTTC. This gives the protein CSVLGQGFPYEQYF.

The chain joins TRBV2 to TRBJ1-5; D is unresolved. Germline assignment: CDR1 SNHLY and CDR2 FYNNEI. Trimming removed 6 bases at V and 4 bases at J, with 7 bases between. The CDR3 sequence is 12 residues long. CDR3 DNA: TGTGCCAGCAGACCCAGTAATCAGCCCCAGCATTTT. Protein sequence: CASRPSNQPQHF.

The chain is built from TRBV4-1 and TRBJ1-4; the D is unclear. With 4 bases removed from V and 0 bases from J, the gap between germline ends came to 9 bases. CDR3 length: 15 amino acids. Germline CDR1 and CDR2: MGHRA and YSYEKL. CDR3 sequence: CASSRLPATNEKLFF. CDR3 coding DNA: TGCGCCAGCAGCCGACTTCCGGCAACTAATGAAAAACTGTTTTTT.

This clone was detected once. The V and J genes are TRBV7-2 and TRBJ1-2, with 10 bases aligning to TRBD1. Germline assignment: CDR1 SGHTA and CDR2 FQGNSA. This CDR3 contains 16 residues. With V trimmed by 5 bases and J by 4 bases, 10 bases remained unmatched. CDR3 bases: TGTGCCAGCAGCAACAGAGGCGGGACAGGGGTCTATGGCTACACCTTC. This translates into CASSNRGGTGVYGYTF.

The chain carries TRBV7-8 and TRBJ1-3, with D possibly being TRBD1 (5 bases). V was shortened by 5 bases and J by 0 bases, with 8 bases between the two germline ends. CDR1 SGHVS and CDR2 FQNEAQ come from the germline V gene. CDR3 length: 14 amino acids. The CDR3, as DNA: TGTGCCAGCAGCACGACAGTCTCTGGAAACACCATATATTTT. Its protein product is CASSTTVSGNTIYF. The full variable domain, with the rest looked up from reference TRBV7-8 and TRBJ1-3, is GAGVSQSPRYKVAKRGQDVALRCDPISGHVSLFWYQQALGQGPEFLTYFQNEAQLDKSGLPSDRFFAERPEGSVSTLKIQRTQQEDSAVYLCASSTTVSGNTIYFGEGSWLTVV.

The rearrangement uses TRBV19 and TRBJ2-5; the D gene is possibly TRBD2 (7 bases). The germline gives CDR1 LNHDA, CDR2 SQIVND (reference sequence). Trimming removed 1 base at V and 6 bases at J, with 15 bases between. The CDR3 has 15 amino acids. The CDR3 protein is CASSIVEGGRKTQYF. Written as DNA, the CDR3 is TGTGCCAGTAGTATAGTAGAGGGGGGGCGGAAGACCCAGTACTTC.

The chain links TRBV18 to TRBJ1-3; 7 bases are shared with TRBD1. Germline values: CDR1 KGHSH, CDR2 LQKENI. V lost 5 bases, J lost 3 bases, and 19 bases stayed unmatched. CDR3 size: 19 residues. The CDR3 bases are TGTGCCAGCTCATCACAGCGTAAAGACAGGGTGTCCAATGGAAACACCATATATTTT. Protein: CASSSQRKDRVSNGNTIYF.

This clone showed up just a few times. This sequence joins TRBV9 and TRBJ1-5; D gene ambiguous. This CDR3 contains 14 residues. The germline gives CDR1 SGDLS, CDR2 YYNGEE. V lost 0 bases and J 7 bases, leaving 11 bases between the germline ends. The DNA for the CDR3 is TGTGCCAGCAGCGTAGCTCCAGGAAGCCAGCCCCAGCATTTT. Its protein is CASSVAPGSQPQHF.

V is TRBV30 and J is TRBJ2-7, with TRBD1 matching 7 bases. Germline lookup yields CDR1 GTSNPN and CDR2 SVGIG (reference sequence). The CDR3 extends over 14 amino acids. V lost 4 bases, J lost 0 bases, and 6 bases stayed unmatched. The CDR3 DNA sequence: TGTGCCTGGACTCCCGGGACAGTCTCCTACGAGCAGTACTTC. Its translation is CAWTPGTVSYEQYF.

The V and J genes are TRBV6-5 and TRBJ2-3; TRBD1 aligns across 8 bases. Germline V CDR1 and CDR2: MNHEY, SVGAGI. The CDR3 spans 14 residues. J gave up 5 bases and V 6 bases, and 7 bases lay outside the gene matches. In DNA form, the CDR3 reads TGTGCCAGCAGAGGACAGGGTGGGATAGATACGCAGTATTTT. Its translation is CASRGQGGIDTQYF.

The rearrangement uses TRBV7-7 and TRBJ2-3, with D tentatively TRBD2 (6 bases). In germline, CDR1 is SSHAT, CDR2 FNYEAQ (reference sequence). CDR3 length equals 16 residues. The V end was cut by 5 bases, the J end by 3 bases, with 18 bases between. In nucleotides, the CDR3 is TGTGCCAGCAGCGCCGGGAGTGACTTTAGAACAGATACGCAGTATTTT. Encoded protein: CASSAGSDFRTDTQYF.

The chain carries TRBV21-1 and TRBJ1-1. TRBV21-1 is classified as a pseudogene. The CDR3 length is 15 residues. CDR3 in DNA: TGTGCCAGCCTAGGCCCCGGCGAGGTGAACACTGAAGCTTTCTTT. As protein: CASLGPGEVNTEAFF.

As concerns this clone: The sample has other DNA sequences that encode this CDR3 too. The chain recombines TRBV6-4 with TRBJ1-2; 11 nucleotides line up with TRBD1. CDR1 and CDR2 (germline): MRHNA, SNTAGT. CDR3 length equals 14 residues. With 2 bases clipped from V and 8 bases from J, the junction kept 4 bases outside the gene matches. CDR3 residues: CASSDGTGGRGYTF. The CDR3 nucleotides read TGTGCCAGCAGTGACGGGACAGGGGGTAGGGGCTACACCTTC.

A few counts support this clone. The CDR3 protein is CASSEEGTGGRAFF. CDR3 coding DNA: TGTGCCAGCAGTGAAGAGGGGACAGGGGGGAGAGCTTTCTTT. This chain joins TRBV2 and TRBJ1-1, with 11 bases fitting TRBD1. The germline V gene has CDR1 SNHLY and CDR2 FYNNEI. The length of the CDR3 is 14 residues. With 1 base clipped from V and 10 bases from J, the junction kept 5 bases outside the gene matches. Combining the CDR3 with reference TRBV2 and TRBJ1-1 gives the whole variable domain EPEVTQTPSHQVTQMGQEVILRCVPISNHLYFYWYRQILGQKVEFLVSFYNNEISEKSEIFDDQFSVERPDGSNFTLKIRSTKLEDSAMYFCASSEEGTGGRAFFGQGTRLTVV.

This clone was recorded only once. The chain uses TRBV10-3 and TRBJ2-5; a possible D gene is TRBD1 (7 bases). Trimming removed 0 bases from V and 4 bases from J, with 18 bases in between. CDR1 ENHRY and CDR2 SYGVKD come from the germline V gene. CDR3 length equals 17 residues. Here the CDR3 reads CAISESRGGGPTETQYF. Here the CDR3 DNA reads TGTGCCATCAGTGAGTCGCGTGGAGGGGGCCCCACAGAGACCCAGTACTTC.

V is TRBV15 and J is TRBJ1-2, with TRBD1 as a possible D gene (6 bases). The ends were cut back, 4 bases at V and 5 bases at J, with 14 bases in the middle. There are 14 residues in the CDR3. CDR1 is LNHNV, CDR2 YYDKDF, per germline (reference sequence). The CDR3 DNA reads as TGTGCCACCAGCATCCCAGGACAGACTTATGGCTACACCTTC. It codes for CATSIPGQTYGYTF.

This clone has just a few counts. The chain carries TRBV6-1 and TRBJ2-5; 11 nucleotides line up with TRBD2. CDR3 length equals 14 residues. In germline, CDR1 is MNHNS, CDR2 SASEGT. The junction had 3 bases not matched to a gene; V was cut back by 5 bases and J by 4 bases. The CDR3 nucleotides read TGTGCCAGCAGTCGTAGCGGGGGGGGAGAGACCCAGTACTTC. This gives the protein CASSRSGGGETQYF.

The CDR3: CASSPPGGSTDTQYF. CDR3 bases: TGTGCCAGCAGCCCCCCCGGCGGGAGCACAGATACGCAGTATTTT. This chain uses TRBV7-9 with TRBJ2-3; tentatively, D is TRBD2 (5 bases). V lost 5 bases and J 0 bases, leaving 12 bases between the germline ends. The CDR3 has 15 amino acids. From germline, CDR1 is SEHNR and CDR2 FQNEAQ (reference sequence). Complete variable domain (other parts from reference TRBV7-9 and TRBJ2-3): DTGVSQNPRHKITKRGQNVTFRCDPISEHNRLYWYRQTLGQGPEFLTYFQNEAQLEKSRLLSDRFSAERPKGSFSTLEIQRTEQGDSAMYLCASSPPGGSTDTQYFGPGTRLTVL.

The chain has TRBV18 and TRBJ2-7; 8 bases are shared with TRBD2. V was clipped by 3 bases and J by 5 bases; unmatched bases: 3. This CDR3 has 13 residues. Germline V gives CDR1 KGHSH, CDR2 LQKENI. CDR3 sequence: CASSPGRGDEQYF. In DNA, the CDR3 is TGTGCCAGCTCACCGGGGCGGGGGGACGAGCAGTACTTC.

CDR3: CASSRVTSGDYEQYF. The CDR3 DNA sequence: TGCGCCAGCAGCCGAGTGACTAGCGGGGATTACGAGCAGTACTTC. The chain recombines TRBV4-1 with TRBJ2-7; 11 nucleotides match TRBD2. V gave up 4 bases and J gave up 4 bases; unmatched junction bases: 6. The CDR3 consists of 15 residues. Germline loops: CDR1 MGHRA, CDR2 YSYEKL.

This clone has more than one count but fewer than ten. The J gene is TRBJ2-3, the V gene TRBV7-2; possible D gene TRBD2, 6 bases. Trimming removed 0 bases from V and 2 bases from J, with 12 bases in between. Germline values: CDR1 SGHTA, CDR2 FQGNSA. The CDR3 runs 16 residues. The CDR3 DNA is TGTGCCAGCAGCTTAGCCCCGGGGAGGAACACAGATACGCAGTATTTT. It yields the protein CASSLAPGRNTDTQYF.

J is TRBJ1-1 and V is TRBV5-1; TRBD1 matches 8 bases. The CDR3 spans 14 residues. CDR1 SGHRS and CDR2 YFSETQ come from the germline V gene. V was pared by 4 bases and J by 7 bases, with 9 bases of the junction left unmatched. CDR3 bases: TGCGCCAGCAGCCGAGCGGCAGGGGGCGATGAAGCTTTCTTT. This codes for CASSRAAGGDEAFF.

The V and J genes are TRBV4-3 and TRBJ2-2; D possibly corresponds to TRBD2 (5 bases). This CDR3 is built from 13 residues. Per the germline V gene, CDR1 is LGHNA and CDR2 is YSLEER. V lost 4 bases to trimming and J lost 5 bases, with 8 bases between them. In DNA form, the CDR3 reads TGCGCCAGCAGCCGACCGGGGACCGGGGAGCTGTTTTTT. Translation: CASSRPGTGELFF.

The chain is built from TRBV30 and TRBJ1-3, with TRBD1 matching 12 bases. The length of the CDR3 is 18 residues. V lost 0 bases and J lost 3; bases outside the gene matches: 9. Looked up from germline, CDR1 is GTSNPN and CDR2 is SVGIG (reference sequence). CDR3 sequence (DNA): TGTGCCTGGAGTGTAGGCCGGGACAGGGGGCCTCGTGGAAACACCATATATTTT. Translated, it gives CAWSVGRDRGPRGNTIYF.